This TCR beta chain was recorded in a study of T cells after yellow fever vaccination (dated by TCRdb to between 2018 and 2021). In terms of the full investigation: The SMART-Seq v4 Ultra Low Input RNA kit was used to prepare libraries from fractions with low cell numbers. Bulk TCR alpha and beta repertoires were sequenced longitudinally to track T-cell clones before and after primary and booster YFV17D yellow fever vaccination. Two healthy male donors, one aged 18 to 30 and one aged 30 to 39 years, made up the cohort. Bulk PBMC replicates and cell subsets were isolated from blood drawn at multiple timepoints before and after both primary and secondary immunization. General conclusions and limits of the study: Because the study included only a couple of donors, the extent to which the findings can be generalized is limited. Most clones expanded after primary vaccination (roughly 96% of CD4 and around 88% of CD8) were re-detected after the booster, suggesting that broad memory maintenance occurred. Compared with the primary T-cell response, the secondary T-cell response was weaker but faster, peaking on day 5 rather than day 15. Computational filtering was required because FACS-sorted repertoires could contain abundant contaminating clonotypes from the bulk population. A small fraction of clonotypes appeared in both the CD4 and CD8 compartments, likely as a result of convergent recombination.

TCR cDNA was synthesized by 5'RACE template switching, which introduced a universal primer site and unique molecular identifiers. cDNA synthesis was primed from both the TCR alpha and TCR beta constant segments. Library amplification used two PCR steps, and the second PCR step added sample barcodes and sequencing adapters. Sequencing of libraries was performed on Illumina HiSeq 2500 (2x100 bp) or NovaSeq (2x150 bp). The study's own analysis went as follows. Reads were demultiplexed and collapsed into UMI consensus sequences with MIGEC, and V(D)J alignment was performed with MiXCR. Vaccine-responding clonotypes were defined with edgeR using replicate PBMC samples, requiring FDR below 0.01 and a log2 fold change above 5 up to day 15. Each bulk clonotype was labeled CD4 or CD8 based on which sequenced repertoire, CD4 or CD8, contained the clonotype at higher abundance. TCRdb trimmed the raw reads at Q25, called clones with MiXCR and kept productive beta chains. Here each entry gathers all rows of one CDR3 protein and keeps the most common genes and DNA. The authors' filters were not applied to this entry. The sample table contains around 100,000 distinct CDR3 sequences; only one count was recorded for 8% to 9.5% of them. Jointly, the top ten make up 25% of the sample.

Explained via the paper, the treatment or condition label denotes: live attenuated yellow fever vaccine strain. A standard Ficoll-Paque protocol was used to isolate PBMCs from peripheral blood. CD4 and CD8 T-cell fractions were isolated with Dynabeads CD4 and CD8 positive selection kits. RNA was extracted with TriZol from bulk PBMCs, CD4 and CD8 fractions, and dextramer-positive and dextramer-negative fractions. A remark on this clonotype: The specificity of this receptor is unknown. Nothing much larger sits one base from this clone, and base qualities are not available.

The CDR3 measures 17 amino acids from cysteine to phenylalanine. Only the CDR3 portion is preserved as DNA: 51 bases, with reading frame beginning at the first base. Relative to germline, V is missing 4 bases and J is missing 4 bases, with 8 bases of the junction outside any gene match. CDR1 MDHEN and CDR2 SYDVKM are derived from the germline V gene. The sample in question was CD8+ T cells sorted from PBMCs, obtained 45 days after the yellow fever booster vaccination. The sequence is built from TRBV28 and TRBJ2-5; 14 central bases correspond to TRBD2. This receptor was obtained from a man aged 30-40 years who received the YFV17D yellow fever vaccine. Here the CDR3 is given as CASSSLGLAGVGETQYF. The DNA sequence is TGTGCCAGCAGTTCCCTGGGACTAGCGGGAGTAGGAGAGACCCAGTACTTC. The full variable domain, completed from the reference TRBV28 and TRBJ2-5 proteins outside the CDR3, reads DVKVTQSSRYLVKRTGEKVFLECVQDMDHENMFWYRQDPGLGLRLIYFSYDVKMKEKGDIPEGYSVSREKKERFSLILESASTNQTSMYLCASSSLGLAGVGETQYFGPGTRLLVL.